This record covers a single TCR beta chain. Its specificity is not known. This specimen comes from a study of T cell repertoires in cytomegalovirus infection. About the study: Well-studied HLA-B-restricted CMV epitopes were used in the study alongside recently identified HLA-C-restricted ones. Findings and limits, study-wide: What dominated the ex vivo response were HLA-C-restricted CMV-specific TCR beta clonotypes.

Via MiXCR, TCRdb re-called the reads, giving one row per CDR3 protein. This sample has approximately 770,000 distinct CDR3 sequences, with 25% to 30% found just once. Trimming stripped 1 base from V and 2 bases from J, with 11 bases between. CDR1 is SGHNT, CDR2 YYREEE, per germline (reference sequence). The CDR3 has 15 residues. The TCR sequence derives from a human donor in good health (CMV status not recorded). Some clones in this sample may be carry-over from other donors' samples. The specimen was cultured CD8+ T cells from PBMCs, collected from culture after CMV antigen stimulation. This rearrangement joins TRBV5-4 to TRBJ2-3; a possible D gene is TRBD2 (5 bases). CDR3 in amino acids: CASSLRERNTDTQYF. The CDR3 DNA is TGTGCCAGCAGCTTGAGGGAGCGGAACACAGATACGCAGTATTTT.